This TCR beta chain was retrieved from a study of beta chain features in type 1 diabetes. Study at large: All samples yielded around 98 million examined sorted cells.

The single heparinised draw taken from each donor contained 90 to 150 mL of blood on average. Of the isolated RNA, all was reverse transcribed, and so the sequenced material was expressed TCRB transcripts. Sequencing used immunoSEQ multiplex PCR; TCRdb keeps in-frame clones, though not all of them. In the table there are roughly 310,000 clones, 8% to 13% of which are singletons. J gave up 7 bases and V 0 bases, and 8 bases lay outside the gene matches. CDR3 length equals 16 residues. Per germline, CDR1 MNHEY and CDR2 SVGAGI. Notes on this clone: Its target is unknown.

Study-wide results and limits: Cells that show high TCR expression could be over-represented by cDNA sequencing. VDJ junctions from type 1 diabetes patients carried fewer insertions and larger deletions.

The sequenced sample was naive CD4+ T cells from blood. The V gene is TRBV6-5, the J gene TRBJ2-1; 8 nucleotides agree with TRBD2. The sequence came from a woman aged 25 to 39 in good health. The CDR3 spells CASSYSRLAGSNEQFF. CDR3 coding DNA: TGTGCCAGCAGTTACTCGCGCTTAGCGGGAAGTAATGAGCAGTTCTTC.